These 11 T cell receptor beta chains originate from one sample sequenced in a study of human T cells and chemical hapten exposure. Time point given: patch test 1, 2 weeks after DPC sensitization. The treatment: therapeutic diphenylcyclopropenone sensitization with weekly scalp DPC. TCRdb reprocessed the RACE reads with MiXCR, giving one entry per CDR3 protein. The sample includes about 360,000 distinct CDR3 sequences, nearly 5% of them seen just once. Specimen: whole blood, collected in connection with sensitization to the hapten diphenylcyclopropenone (DPC). The receptors were sampled from a woman in her forties or fifties with alopecia areata. Some clones in this sample may be carry-over from other donors' samples.

At least ten counts were recorded for this clonotype. The chain links TRBV6-5 to TRBJ1-5, with TRBD1 matching 8 bases. The CDR3 is made up of 15 amino acids. From germline, CDR1 is MNHEY and CDR2 SVGAGI. With 5 bases clipped from V and 1 base from J, the junction kept 4 bases outside the gene matches. The CDR3 protein is CASSPTGASNQPQHF. CDR3 coding DNA: TGTGCCAGCAGTCCGACAGGGGCAAGCAATCAGCCCCAGCATTTT.

This clonotype was seen repeatedly, ten times or more. The chain combines TRBV5-1 with TRBJ2-7; D gene ambiguous. CDR1 and CDR2 from the germline V gene are SGHRS and YFSETQ. The CDR3 totals 14 residues. V was cut by 2 bases and J by 0 bases, with 9 bases left in between. This CDR3 reads CASSFSRSSYEQYF. Written as DNA, the CDR3 is TGCGCCAGCAGCTTTTCGAGAAGCTCCTACGAGCAGTACTTC.

This clonotype has ten or more counts. The rearrangement uses TRBV20-1 and TRBJ2-3; D unresolved. This CDR3 has 16 amino acids. Looked up from germline, CDR1 is DFQATT and CDR2 is SNEGSKA (reference sequence). Trimming removed 0 bases from V and 4 bases from J, with 17 bases in between. CDR3 coding DNA: TGCAGTGCTAGAGATCCCTTTGTGGGGTCCGCAGATACGCAGTATTTT. Its protein is CSARDPFVGSADTQYF.

The V call is TRBV20-1, the J call TRBJ1-2; 8 positions agree with TRBD1. The CDR3 runs 14 residues. The J segment lost 7 bases and the V segment lost 2 bases, leaving 9 bases of the junction unmatched. CDR1 is DFQATT, CDR2 SNEGSKA, per germline (reference sequence). Written as DNA, the CDR3 is TGCAGTGCTAGATGGACAGGGTTGCGCTCTGGCTACACCTTC. Translation: CSARWTGLRSGYTF.

This clonotype was detected ten times or more. The rearrangement uses TRBV24-1 and TRBJ2-7, with 10 bases matching TRBD2. The CDR3 sequence is 15 residues long. Per germline, CDR1 KGHDR and CDR2 SFDVKD. Unmatched junction bases numbered 3, after V lost 3 bases and J lost 2 bases. The CDR3 DNA is TGTGCCACCAGTGATGTGACTAGCGGGCCCTACGAGCAGTACTTC. Translated: CATSDVTSGPYEQYF.

This clonotype has a count of ten or more. The gene calls are TRBV3-1 and TRBJ2-3; D is possibly TRBD2 (5 bases). Germline V CDR1 and CDR2: LGHDT, YNNKEL (reference sequence). This CDR3 is 14 amino acids long. The V and J ends lost 4 bases and 4 bases respectively, with 12 bases between them. In nucleotides, the CDR3 is TGTGCCAGCAGCCCGGGCGAGGGATCAGATACGCAGTATTTT. It is translated as CASSPGEGSDTQYF.

This clonotype occurred a few times. This chain joins TRBV12-3 or TRBV12-4 and TRBJ1-5; D is uncertain. The CDR3 totals 14 residues. Trimming shortened V by 4 bases and J by 4 bases, and 11 bases separated the two germline ends. The CDR3 region is CASSSESTNQPQHF. The CDR3 DNA sequence: TGTGCCAGCAGTTCCGAATCCACTAATCAGCCCCAGCATTTT.

This clonotype was seen many times. The V call is TRBV27, the J call TRBJ1-5; 7 bases agree with TRBD1. V shed 5 bases, J shed 2 bases, and the junction held 6 bases outside the gene matches. Germline values: CDR1 MNHEY, CDR2 SMNVEV (reference sequence). The CDR3 loop spans 15 amino acids. In nucleotides, the CDR3 is TGTGCCAGCAGTATGACAGGGATGGGCAATCAGCCCCAGCATTTT. Amino acid sequence: CASSMTGMGNQPQHF.

The genes are TRBV9 and TRBJ2-1; D is possibly TRBD1 (7 bases). V was clipped by 3 bases and J by 9 bases, with 28 bases between them. The CDR3 extends over 18 amino acids. Germline assignment: CDR1 SGDLS and CDR2 YYNGEE. CDR3 DNA sequence: TGTGCCAGCAGCGGTATGCAGTCTGGGGGCAGGGGGGCATCTGAGCAGTTCTTC. Translating it yields CASSGMQSGGRGASEQFF. The entire variable domain, with the rest obtained from reference TRBV9 and TRBJ2-1, is as follows: DSGVTQTPKHLITATGQRVTLRCSPRSGDLSVYWYQQSLDQGLQFLIQYYNGEERAKGNILERFSAQQFPDLHSELNLSSLELGDSALYFCASSGMQSGGRGASEQFFGPGTRLTVL.

This clonotype was detected ten times or more. The rearrangement links TRBV28 to TRBJ1-5, with D unresolved. Trimming took 6 bases from V and 0 from J, leaving 6 bases between them. This CDR3 has 13 amino acids. Germline lookup yields CDR1 MDHEN and CDR2 SYDVKM. This chain's CDR3 is CASRAYSNQPQHF. In DNA form, the CDR3 reads TGTGCCAGCAGAGCATATAGCAATCAGCCCCAGCATTTT. Using reference TRBV28 and TRBJ1-5 for the parts outside the CDR3, the full variable domain is DVKVTQSSRYLVKRTGEKVFLECVQDMDHENMFWYRQDPGLGLRLIYFSYDVKMKEKGDIPEGYSVSREKKERFSLILESASTNQTSMYLCASRAYSNQPQHFGDGTRLSIL.

In this sample, this clonotype turned up many times. The chain carries TRBV6-6 and TRBJ2-3, with 7 bases lining up with TRBD2. CDR1 MNHNY and CDR2 SVGAGI come from the germline V gene (reference sequence). With 5 bases clipped from V and 4 bases from J, the junction kept 9 bases outside the gene matches. The CDR3 has 15 amino acids. CDR3 region: CASSLAAGWADTQYF. The CDR3 DNA is TGTGCCAGCAGTCTAGCGGCCGGTTGGGCAGATACGCAGTATTTT.